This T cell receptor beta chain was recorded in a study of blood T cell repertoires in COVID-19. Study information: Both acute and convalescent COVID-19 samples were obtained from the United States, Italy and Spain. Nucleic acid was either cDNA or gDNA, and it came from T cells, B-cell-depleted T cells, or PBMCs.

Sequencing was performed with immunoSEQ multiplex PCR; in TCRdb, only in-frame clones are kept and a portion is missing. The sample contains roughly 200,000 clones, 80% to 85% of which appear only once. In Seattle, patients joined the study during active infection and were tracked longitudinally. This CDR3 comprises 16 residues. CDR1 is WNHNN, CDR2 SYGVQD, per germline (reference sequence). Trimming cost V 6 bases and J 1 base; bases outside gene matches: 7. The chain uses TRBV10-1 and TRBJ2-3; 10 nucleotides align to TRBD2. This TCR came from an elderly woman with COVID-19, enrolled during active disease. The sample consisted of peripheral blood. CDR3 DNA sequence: TGCGCCAGCAGCTCCCCCGGGACTAGCGGCACAGATACGCAGTATTTT. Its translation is CASSSPGTSGTDTQYF.